The rows below give T cell receptor beta chains drawn from one sample of a study of type 1 regulatory T cells. No antigen has been assigned to these receptors. TCRdb reprocessed the reads with MiXCR, giving one entry per CDR3 protein. The repertoire consists of about 60,000 distinct CDR3 sequences, with approximately 50% occurring once and the leading ten covering roughly 2.1%. The sequenced sample consisted of cultured non-Tr1 T cells, either the whole culture or a sorted T cell fraction (not recorded which). The receptors originated from a human donor in good health. The CDR3 runs from the conserved cysteine through the conserved F or W. A D gene is named only where the DNA matches it firmly. Part of the rows lack a size; the others show once, few, many or a class for expanded clones.

-	TRBV13	TRBJ2-6	-	CASSPPNTASGANVLTF	TGTGCCAGCAGCCCACCCAATACAGCTTCTGGGGCCAACGTCCTGACTTTC
medium-sized	TRBV5-6	TRBJ2-2	-	CASSPPGVRQLFF	TGTGCCAGCAGCCCCCCTGGCGTCCGTCAGCTGTTTTTT
-	TRBV5-1	TRBJ1-2	TRBD1	CASSSGQGDYGYTF	TGCGCCAGCAGCTCGGGACAGGGGGACTATGGCTACACCTTC
-	TRBV7-9	TRBJ2-4	-	CASSSGADKNIQYF	TGTGCCAGCAGCTCGGGGGCCGACAAAAACATTCAGTACTTC
medium-sized	TRBV7-9	TRBJ2-7	-	CASSLATGRTYEQYF	TGTGCCAGCAGCTTAGCGACAGGGAGGACTTACGAGCAGTACTTC
-	TRBV27	TRBJ2-5	TRBD2	CASSSGRGLYQETQYF	TGTGCCAGCAGTTCGGGGCGGGGGTTGTACCAAGAGACCCAGTACTTC
-	TRBV7-2	TRBJ2-3	-	CASSPQHTRTDTQYF	TGTGCCAGCAGCCCCCAGCATACGCGCACAGATACGCAGTATTTT
-	TRBV2	TRBJ2-5	-	CASSTGNLGTQYF	TGTGCCAGCAGTACAGGAAACCTGGGGACCCAGTACTTC
few	TRBV2	TRBJ1-2	-	CASRGDKVNYGYTF	TGTGCCAGCAGGGGAGACAAAGTTAACTATGGCTACACCTTC
-	TRBV3-1	TRBJ1-1	-	CASSQGGNTEAFF	TGTGCCAGCAGCCAAGGTGGAAACACTGAAGCTTTCTTT
-	TRBV7-2	TRBJ2-3	-	CASSLRDNTQYF	TGTGCCAGCAGCCTCCGGGACAACACGCAGTATTTT
-	TRBV29-1	TRBJ2-7	TRBD1	CSVRQGGTYEQYF	TGCAGCGTCCGACAGGGCGGAACCTACGAGCAGTACTTC
few	TRBV6-1	TRBJ1-2	-	CASTDDSYYGYTF	TGTGCCAGCACCGACGACAGTTACTATGGCTACACCTTC
-	TRBV5-1	TRBJ1-4	-	CASSGGSTNEKLFF	TGCGCCAGCAGCGGGGGTTCAACTAATGAAAAACTGTTTTTT
-	TRBV9	TRBJ1-2	-	CASSVAMGSTYGYTF	TGTGCCAGCAGTGTCGCGATGGGGTCGACGTATGGCTACACCTTC
-	TRBV20-1	TRBJ2-3	-	CSAPARWGPDTQYF	TGCAGTGCTCCCGCCAGGTGGGGCCCAGATACGCAGTATTTT
-	TRBV5-1	TRBJ2-3	TRBD2	CATTSGGRGDTQYF	TGCGCCACCACAAGCGGGGGGCGGGGAGATACGCAGTATTTT
-	TRBV6-5	TRBJ1-3	-	CASSYSRQKGNTIYF	TGTGCCAGCAGTTACTCGCGACAGAAGGGAAACACCATATATTTT
-	TRBV4-1	TRBJ2-4	-	CASSQDFSGLNIQYF	TGCGCCAGCAGCCAAGATTTCTCGGGACTAAACATTCAGTACTTC
few	TRBV20-1	TRBJ2-3	-	CSATRGPFTDTQYF	TGCAGTGCTACCCGGGGCCCTTTCACAGATACGCAGTATTTT
few	TRBV4-1	TRBJ1-3	-	CASSQDIRLISENTIYF	TGCGCCAGCAGCCAAGACATTAGGTTGATCTCTGAAAACACCATATATTTT
-	TRBV7-2	TRBJ1-6	-	CASSARDRSSPLHF	TGTGCCAGCAGCGCCCGGGACCGGAGTTCACCCCTCCACTTT
few	TRBV4-1	TRBJ2-7	-	CASSQARWVRSYAEQYF	TGCGCCAGCAGCCAAGCCCGTTGGGTCCGGAGTTACGCGGAGCAGTACTTC
-	TRBV30	TRBJ1-2	TRBD1	CACTRTGEGYGYTF	TGTGCCTGTACCAGGACAGGGGAGGGGTATGGCTACACCTTC
-	TRBV2	TRBJ1-1	-	CASSWGGHTEAFF	TGTGCCAGCAGTTGGGGAGGCCACACTGAAGCTTTCTTT